This is a list of T cell receptor beta chains from one sample in a study of blood T cell repertoires in COVID-19. The assay was immunoSEQ multiplex PCR, and TCRdb's table has in-frame clones only and misses some. The sample records about 110,000 clones, roughly 84% being singletons. Sequencing was carried out using peripheral blood. The source of these receptors is a woman aged 70-85 years with acute or convalescent COVID-19. CDR3s include the opening cysteine and the closing phenylalanine or tryptophan. The D gene is left open where the match is weak. The size of a clone is reported for some rows only, either as once, few or many, or as a class for expanded clones.

CDR3 protein: CASSQSRTPTSSYGYTF
CDR3 DNA: TGTGCCAGTAGCCAGTCCCGGACTCCTACCTCATCCTATGGCTACACCTTC
D gene: NA
V gene: TRBV19
J gene: TRBJ1-2
clone size: once

CDR3 protein: CASSSSTGLGSPLHF
CDR3 DNA: TGTGCCAGCAGCTCGAGTACAGGTTTGGGATCACCCCTCCACTTT
D gene: NA
V gene: TRBV7-2
J gene: TRBJ1-6
clone size: NA

CDR3 protein: CASSRMGSGYTF
CDR3 DNA: TGTGCCAGTAGTAGGATGGGGAGTGGCTACACCTTC
D gene: NA
V gene: TRBV19
J gene: TRBJ1-2
clone size: NA

CDR3 protein: CATSKETGTGNTIYF
CDR3 DNA: TGTGCCACCAGCAAAGAGACAGGGACTGGAAACACCATATATTTT
D gene: TRBD1
V gene: TRBV15
J gene: TRBJ1-3
clone size: NA

CDR3 protein: CASNEGARIMKTEKLFF
CDR3 DNA: TGTGCCAGCAATGAGGGGGCGCGGATTATGAAAACCGAAAAACTGTTTTTT
D gene: TRBD1
V gene: TRBV2
J gene: TRBJ1-4
clone size: NA

CDR3 protein: CASSLGGQGAREQYF
CDR3 DNA: TGTGCCAGCAGCTTAGGGGGACAGGGGGCACGGGAGCAGTACTTC
D gene: TRBD1
V gene: TRBV13
J gene: TRBJ2-7
clone size: NA

CDR3 protein: CASSRRQGEGYSNQPQHF
CDR3 DNA: TGTGCCAGCAGTCGCAGACAAGGAGAGGGTTATAGCAATCAGCCCCAGCATTTT
D gene: NA
V gene: TRBV6-6
J gene: TRBJ1-5
clone size: NA

CDR3 protein: CASTQRVNSPLHF
CDR3 DNA: TGTGCCAGCACCCAGAGGGTAAATTCACCCCTCCACTTT
D gene: NA
V gene: TRBV12-3/TRBV12-4
J gene: TRBJ1-6
clone size: NA

CDR3 protein: CSASGGRLNTEAFF
CDR3 DNA: TGCAGTGCTAGTGGTGGCAGGCTGAACACTGAAGCTTTCTTT
D gene: NA
V gene: TRBV20-1
J gene: TRBJ1-1
clone size: NA

CDR3 protein: CASADRPNTGELFF
CDR3 DNA: TGTGCCAGCGCCGACAGGCCGAACACCGGGGAGCTGTTTTTT
D gene: NA
V gene: TRBV6-5
J gene: TRBJ2-2
clone size: once

CDR3 protein: CASGLRLGTHSYEQYF
CDR3 DNA: TGTGCTAGTGGTTTGAGACTCGGGACTCACTCCTACGAGCAGTACTTC
D gene: NA
V gene: TRBV12-5
J gene: TRBJ2-7
clone size: NA

CDR3 protein: CASAREWWEPETQYF
CDR3 DNA: TGTGCCAGCGCGAGGGAATGGTGGGAGCCAGAGACCCAGTACTTC
D gene: NA
V gene: TRBV6-5
J gene: TRBJ2-5
clone size: once

CDR3 protein: CASSNRDFSYNEQFF
CDR3 DNA: TGTGCCAGCAGTAACCGGGACTTCTCCTACAATGAGCAGTTCTTC
D gene: NA
V gene: TRBV2
J gene: TRBJ2-1
clone size: once

CDR3 protein: CASSLVPGRGSNEQFF
CDR3 DNA: TGTGCCAGCAGCTTAGTTCCAGGGCGGGGTAGTAATGAGCAGTTCTTC
D gene: NA
V gene: TRBV7-2
J gene: TRBJ2-1
clone size: NA

CDR3 protein: CASSTRRLAATGTGELFF
CDR3 DNA: TGTGCCAGCAGTACCCGAAGACTAGCGGCCACCGGCACCGGGGAGCTGTTTTTT
D gene: TRBD2
V gene: TRBV5-6
J gene: TRBJ2-2
clone size: NA

CDR3 protein: CASSSSGAQDGYTF
CDR3 DNA: TGTGCCAGCAGTTCAAGTGGGGCTCAGGATGGCTACACCTTC
D gene: NA
V gene: TRBV28
J gene: TRBJ1-2
clone size: NA

CDR3 protein: CASSLGTSGNNEQFF
CDR3 DNA: TGCGCCAGCAGCTTGGGGACTAGCGGGAACAATGAGCAGTTCTTC
D gene: TRBD2
V gene: TRBV5-1
J gene: TRBJ2-1
clone size: once

CDR3 protein: CASSDRRGSTEGEQFF
CDR3 DNA: TGTGCCAGCAGTGATCGGAGGGGAAGTACTGAGGGTGAGCAGTTCTTC
D gene: NA
V gene: TRBV6-4
J gene: TRBJ2-1
clone size: NA

CDR3 protein: CASSYSYDSGGPFF
CDR3 DNA: TGTGCCAGCAGTTACTCGTACGATAGCGGGGGGCCGTTCTTC
D gene: TRBD2
V gene: TRBV6-5
J gene: TRBJ2-1
clone size: once

CDR3 protein: CASSLGGTGLYEQYF
CDR3 DNA: TGTGCCAGCTCACTGGGCGGGACAGGGCTCTACGAGCAGTACTTC
D gene: TRBD1
V gene: TRBV18
J gene: TRBJ2-7
clone size: NA

CDR3 protein: CASSRSGDSYNEQFF
CDR3 DNA: TGTGCCAGCAGCCGAAGCGGGGACTCCTACAATGAGCAGTTCTTC
D gene: TRBD2
V gene: TRBV9
J gene: TRBJ2-1
clone size: NA

CDR3 protein: CASRTRLGTGQETQYF
CDR3 DNA: TGTGCCAGCAGGACCCGCCTTGGGACAGGCCAAGAGACCCAGTACTTC
D gene: TRBD1
V gene: TRBV2
J gene: TRBJ2-5
clone size: NA

CDR3 protein: CAISESGGADGELFF
CDR3 DNA: TGTGCCATCAGTGAGTCGGGAGGGGCCGACGGGGAGCTGTTTTTT
D gene: TRBD2
V gene: TRBV10-3
J gene: TRBJ2-2
clone size: NA

CDR3 protein: CASSVDSTMNTEAFF
CDR3 DNA: TGCGCCAGCAGTGTGGACAGTACAATGAACACTGAAGCTTTCTTT
D gene: NA
V gene: TRBV10-2
J gene: TRBJ1-1
clone size: once

CDR3 protein: CASGGQGTGELFF
CDR3 DNA: TGCGCCAGCGGCGGACAAGGCACCGGGGAGCTGTTTTTT
D gene: NA
V gene: TRBV5-1
J gene: TRBJ2-2
clone size: NA

CDR3 protein: CASSLGYNQPQHF
CDR3 DNA: TGTGCCAGCAGCTTAGGCTATAATCAGCCCCAGCATTTT
D gene: NA
V gene: TRBV7-8
J gene: TRBJ1-5
clone size: NA

CDR3 protein: CASNFPASGGVSGELFF
CDR3 DNA: TGTGCCAGCAACTTCCCAGCTAGCGGGGGGGTCTCCGGGGAGCTGTTTTTT
D gene: TRBD2
V gene: TRBV7-2
J gene: TRBJ2-2
clone size: NA

CDR3 protein: CASSRGLLSSGNTIYF
CDR3 DNA: TGTGCCAGCAGCCGAGGACTCCTTAGCTCTGGAAACACCATATATTTT
D gene: NA
V gene: TRBV6-6
J gene: TRBJ1-3
clone size: NA

CDR3 protein: CASSPDPGDYGYTF
CDR3 DNA: TGTGCCAGCAGCCCCGACCCGGGGGACTATGGCTACACCTTC
D gene: NA
V gene: TRBV5-4
J gene: TRBJ1-2
clone size: NA

CDR3 protein: CAIQGWEQYF
CDR3 DNA: TGTGCCATTCAGGGCTGGGAGCAGTACTTC
D gene: NA
V gene: TRBV19
J gene: TRBJ2-7
clone size: few

CDR3 protein: CASSISLNTEAFF
CDR3 DNA: TGTGCCAGTAGTATATCCTTGAACACTGAAGCTTTCTTT
D gene: NA
V gene: TRBV19
J gene: TRBJ1-1
clone size: NA

CDR3 protein: CASSLAQGYNSPLHF
CDR3 DNA: TGCGCCAGCAGCTTGGCCCAGGGATATAATTCACCCCTCCACTTT
D gene: NA
V gene: TRBV5-1
J gene: TRBJ1-6
clone size: NA

CDR3 protein: CASSQGGPGIYGYTF
CDR3 DNA: TGTGCCAGCAGCCAGGGGGGTCCAGGCATCTATGGCTACACCTTC
D gene: TRBD1
V gene: TRBV6-5
J gene: TRBJ1-2
clone size: NA

CDR3 protein: CASRQTGNTDTQYF
CDR3 DNA: TGTGCCAGCAGACAGACAGGGAACACAGATACGCAGTATTTT
D gene: TRBD1
V gene: TRBV7-9
J gene: TRBJ2-3
clone size: few

CDR3 protein: CASKAGEADTQYF
CDR3 DNA: TGTGCCAGCAAGGCGGGAGAGGCAGATACGCAGTATTTT
D gene: TRBD2
V gene: TRBV6-6
J gene: TRBJ2-3
clone size: NA

CDR3 protein: CASSSQGLAYEQYF
CDR3 DNA: TGTGCCAGCAGTTCCCAGGGACTAGCCTACGAGCAGTACTTC
D gene: TRBD2
V gene: TRBV6-5
J gene: TRBJ2-7
clone size: few

CDR3 protein: CATGGGAGQPQHF
CDR3 DNA: TGTGCCACCGGGGGGGGTGCGGGTCAGCCCCAGCATTTT
D gene: NA
V gene: TRBV27
J gene: TRBJ1-5
clone size: once

CDR3 protein: CASSIAGNYGYTF
CDR3 DNA: TGTGCCAGTAGTATAGCGGGGAACTATGGCTACACCTTC
D gene: NA
V gene: TRBV19
J gene: TRBJ1-2
clone size: NA

CDR3 protein: CASRAQGNQPQHF
CDR3 DNA: TGTGCCAGTCGGGCCCAGGGAAATCAGCCCCAGCATTTT
D gene: NA
V gene: TRBV6-6
J gene: TRBJ1-5
clone size: few

CDR3 protein: CASSTNPGGPDTQYF
CDR3 DNA: TGTGCCAGCAGCACGAACCCAGGGGGACCGGATACGCAGTATTTT
D gene: TRBD1
V gene: TRBV7-9
J gene: TRBJ2-3
clone size: few

CDR3 protein: CASNKGLAGDPETQYF
CDR3 DNA: TGTGCCAGCAACAAAGGACTAGCGGGAGATCCAGAGACCCAGTACTTC
D gene: TRBD2
V gene: TRBV5-4
J gene: TRBJ2-5
clone size: NA

CDR3 protein: CASSPRTATNEKLFF
CDR3 DNA: TGTGCCAGTAGTCCACGTACTGCAACTAATGAAAAACTGTTTTTT
D gene: NA
V gene: TRBV19
J gene: TRBJ1-4
clone size: NA

CDR3 protein: CASSTSTGSNQPQHF
CDR3 DNA: TGTGCCAGTAGTACCTCGACAGGTAGCAATCAGCCCCAGCATTTT
D gene: NA
V gene: TRBV19
J gene: TRBJ1-5
clone size: NA

CDR3 protein: CASTSDRNTGELFF
CDR3 DNA: NA
D gene: NA
V gene: TRBV2
J gene: TRBJ2-2
clone size: NA

CDR3 protein: CASSRLTGDTEAFF
CDR3 DNA: TGTGCCAGCAGCCGTTTGACAGGGGACACTGAAGCTTTCTTT
D gene: TRBD1
V gene: TRBV5-6
J gene: TRBJ1-1
clone size: few

CDR3 protein: CATGQVNTEAFF
CDR3 DNA: TGTGCCACGGGACAGGTAAACACTGAAGCTTTCTTT
D gene: TRBD1
V gene: TRBV19
J gene: TRBJ1-1
clone size: NA

CDR3 protein: CASSGGLGAEQYF
CDR3 DNA: TGCGCCAGCAGCGGAGGACTAGGAGCCGAGCAGTACTTC
D gene: TRBD2
V gene: TRBV5-1
J gene: TRBJ2-7
clone size: NA

CDR3 protein: CASSLDPDQETQYF
CDR3 DNA: TGTGCCAGCAGCTTGGATCCGGACCAAGAGACCCAGTACTTC
D gene: NA
V gene: TRBV5-4
J gene: TRBJ2-5
clone size: NA